This T cell receptor beta chain was captured in a study of T cells in Graves' hyperthyroidism and ophthalmopathy. RNA transcripts provided the source from which TCR beta CDR3 regions were amplified. First-round RT-PCR with HTBI primers amplified the TCR CDR3 region. TCRdb passed the multiplex PCR reads through MiXCR, listing each CDR3 protein once. The sample lists 380,000 or so distinct CDR3 sequences, roughly 13% seen once, with 20% to 25% in the top ten. Orbital computed tomography and thyroid ultrasound, together with serum TRAb and thyroxine and clinical symptoms, were used for diagnoses. Cells are PBMCs isolated from about 10 ml of fresh blood. This clonotype came up many times. Sequencing input: blood. The receptor was isolated from a woman younger than 45 with Graves' hyperthyroidism.

CDR3 DNA: TGTGCCAGCAGCCAAGCCAAGAACACTGAAGCTTTCTTT. It codes for CASSQAKNTEAFF. The chain carries TRBV3-1 and TRBJ1-1; D ambiguous. This CDR3 is 13 amino acids long. V lost 1 base and J 1 base, leaving 4 bases between the germline ends. Per the germline V gene, CDR1 is LGHDT and CDR2 is YNNKEL (reference sequence). The whole variable domain, remainder taken from reference TRBV3-1 and TRBJ1-1, is DTAVSQTPKYLVTQMGNDKSIKCEQNLGHDTMYWYKQDSKKFLKIMFSYNNKELIINETVPNRFSPKSPDKAHLNLHINSLELGDSAVYFCASSQAKNTEAFFGQGTRLTVV.